These 27 T cell receptor beta chains share one sample of origin, sequenced in a study of blood T cell repertoires in COVID-19. The table came from immunoSEQ multiplex PCR; TCRdb's copy has only in-frame clones and leaves some out. The sample records fewer than 450,000 clones, 90% to 95% being singletons. The sample comprised peripheral blood. The receptor source for this set is a young woman who had recovered from COVID-19.

This clone was observed once. The chain uses TRBV6-6 and TRBJ2-5, with D perhaps matching TRBD1 (8 bases). The V gene lost 6 bases and the J gene lost 4 bases, with 15 bases spanning the gap. Germline assignment: CDR1 MNHNY and CDR2 SVGAGI (reference sequence). CDR3 length: 14 amino acids. CDR3 nucleotide sequence: TGTGCCAGCAGCCCGACAGGGGAGGGAGAGACCCAGTACTTC. Translating gives CASSPTGEGETQYF.

V gene TRBV5-1 combines with J gene TRBJ2-1; D gene ambiguous. Germline CDR1 and CDR2: SGHRS and YFSETQ. This CDR3 has 15 residues. V was trimmed by 3 bases and J by 9 bases, leaving 19 bases between them. CDR3 residues: CASSSPGSRRGEQFF. CDR3 coding DNA: TGCGCCAGCAGCTCCCCGGGTAGCCGCCGCGGTGAGCAGTTCTTC. The variable domain in full, completed from reference TRBV5-1 and TRBJ2-1, reads KAGVTQTPRYLIKTRGQQVTLSCSPISGHRSVSWYQQTPGQGLQFLFEYFSETQRNKGNFPGRFSGRQFSNSRSEMNVSTLELGDSALYLCASSSPGSRRGEQFFGPGTRLTVL.

V gene TRBV7-9 combines with J gene TRBJ2-3, with a tentative D call TRBD1 (7 bases). The V and J ends lost 5 bases and 2 bases respectively, with 20 bases between them. This CDR3 spans 17 amino acids. Germline-derived CDR1 and CDR2 are SEHNR and FQNEAQ (reference sequence). The CDR3 reads CASSPWRGLVITDTQYF. The CDR3 DNA sequence: TGTGCCAGCAGCCCATGGAGGGGGCTAGTGATCACAGATACGCAGTATTTT.

The chain carries TRBV27 and TRBJ1-6; D gene uncertain. The CDR3 is made up of 16 amino acids. V lost 6 bases and J 7 bases, leaving 19 bases between the germline ends. Germline V CDR1 and CDR2: MNHEY, SMNVEV (reference sequence). CDR3 protein: CASSRPAGNANSPLHF. For the CDR3, the DNA is TGTGCCAGCAGCCGCCCGGCCGGGAACGCCAATTCACCCCTCCACTTT.

The chain uses TRBV19 and TRBJ2-1, with TRBD2 identical over 8 bases. This CDR3 is built from 16 residues. Looked up from germline, CDR1 is LNHDA and CDR2 is SQIVND (reference sequence). J was trimmed by 7 bases and V by 5 bases; bases with no gene match: 13. Here the CDR3 reads CASSGLGLAGGNEQFF. The CDR3 coding sequence is TGTGCCAGTAGTGGTCTTGGGCTAGCGGGTGGAAATGAGCAGTTCTTC.

This sequence joins TRBV5-1 and TRBJ2-5; 7 nucleotides agree with TRBD2. This CDR3 region has 16 residues. From germline, CDR1 is SGHRS and CDR2 YFSETQ. V lost 0 bases, J lost 0 bases, and 5 bases stayed unmatched. DNA of the CDR3: TGCGCCAGCAGCTTGGGCACTAGCGACTACCAAGAGACCCAGTACTTC. This gives the protein CASSLGTSDYQETQYF.

The gene calls are TRBV4-1 and TRBJ1-2; maybe TRBD1 (5 bases). Trimming removed 1 base at V and 1 base at J, with 16 bases between. The CDR3 runs to 17 residues. Germline V CDR1 and CDR2: MGHRA, YSYEKL. CDR3 sequence reads: CASSQANSRDFNYGYTF. Written as DNA, the CDR3 is TGCGCCAGCAGCCAAGCCAACTCTCGGGACTTTAACTATGGCTACACCTTC.

V usage is TRBV6-5 and J usage is TRBJ1-2; D perhaps matches TRBD1 (6 bases). Germline CDR1 is MNHEY and CDR2 is SVGAGI. V was shortened by 6 bases and J by 8 bases, with 19 bases between the two germline ends. The CDR3 is made up of 14 amino acids. CDR3: CASSSPGTLSGYTF. The CDR3 DNA reads as TGTGCCAGCAGCTCACCCGGGACATTAAGCGGCTACACCTTC.

The rearrangement joins TRBV11-2 to TRBJ2-1; D is unresolved. CDR1 SGHAT and CDR2 FQNNGV come from the germline V gene. Trimming left V 0 bases short and J 7 bases short, with 10 bases between. This CDR3 comprises 14 residues. In DNA, the CDR3 is TGTGCCAGCAGCTTAGATCTTAATTTAAATGAGCAGTTCTTC. It specifies CASSLDLNLNEQFF.

The V and J genes are TRBV18 and TRBJ2-7, with 14 positions matching TRBD2. Trimming took 2 bases from V and 4 from J; bases not matched to a gene: 1. CDR1 is KGHSH and CDR2 is LQKENI in the germline V gene. The CDR3 extends over 15 amino acids. The CDR3 here is CASSPGTSGSYEQYV. As DNA, the CDR3 is TGTGCCAGCTCACCAGGGACTAGCGGGAGTTACGAGCAGTACGTC.

This chain joins TRBV10-3 and TRBJ2-3, with 12 bases aligning to TRBD2. The CDR3 runs to 15 residues. Germline CDR1 and CDR2: ENHRY and SYGVKD. V was clipped by 8 bases and J by 4 bases; unmatched bases: 7. CDR3 nucleotide sequence: TGTGCCATCGGCCCGACTAGCGGGAGCGCAGATACGCAGTATTTT. Its translation is CAIGPTSGSADTQYF.

The chain uses TRBV19 and TRBJ2-1, with D tentatively TRBD2 (5 bases). Per germline, CDR1 LNHDA and CDR2 SQIVND (reference sequence). V lost 5 bases and J 1 base, leaving 18 bases between the germline ends. There are 17 residues in the CDR3. The CDR3, as DNA: TGTGCCAGTAGTTGGCGACGGACTGGATGGTCCTACAATGAGCAGTTCTTC. It yields the protein CASSWRRTGWSYNEQFF.

This clone appeared a few times. This CDR3 is also generated by other DNA sequences in the sample. The chain joins TRBV7-8 to TRBJ1-5; perhaps TRBD1 as D (5 bases). V lost 5 bases to trimming and J lost 3 bases, with 11 bases between them. The CDR3 sequence is 14 residues long. Germline loops: CDR1 SGHVS, CDR2 FQNEAQ. The CDR3 bases are TGTGCCAGCAGCCCGTCAGGGTCCAATCAGCCCCAGCATTTT. This encodes CASSPSGSNQPQHF.

This chain joins TRBV19 and TRBJ1-1; D perhaps matches TRBD1 (6 bases). Between the trimmed V and J ends, which lost 5 bases and 8 bases, there was a span of 18 bases. This CDR3 region has 14 residues. Germline V gene lookup returns CDR1 LNHDA and CDR2 SQIVND (reference sequence). In DNA form, the CDR3 reads TGTGCCAGTAGTCTCCACAGGGCGCAGGGGGAAGCTTTCTTT. The encoded protein is CASSLHRAQGEAFF.

The chain links TRBV11-2 to TRBJ2-1; D might be TRBD2 (6 bases). CDR1 is SGHAT and CDR2 is FQNNGV in the germline V gene. V lost 3 bases, J lost 2 bases, and 11 bases lay in between. This CDR3 comprises 15 residues. CDR3 nucleotide sequence: TGTGCCAGCAGCTTGAGCGGGCCCGCCTACAATGAGCAGTTCTTC. This translates into CASSLSGPAYNEQFF.

The V and J genes are TRBV6-2 or TRBV6-3 and TRBJ1-5; tentative D call: TRBD1 (5 bases). Germline CDR1 reads MNHEY; CDR2 reads SVGEGT. Between the trimmed V and J ends, which lost 6 bases and 0 bases, there was a span of 18 bases. This CDR3 contains 17 residues. The CDR3 region has the DNA TGTGCCAGCAGCGGGGGGGGTGCCACGTTTAGCAATCAGCCCCAGCATTTT. It codes for CASSGGGATFSNQPQHF.

The rearrangement uses TRBV6-5 and TRBJ2-7; 7 bases are a match to TRBD1. Trimming at V came to 6 bases and at J to 7 bases, leaving 9 bases not matched to a gene. This CDR3 region has 13 residues. Germline V gives CDR1 MNHEY, CDR2 SVGAGI. In DNA form, the CDR3 reads TGTGCCAGCAGGAGGGGGACAGAAAGGGAGCAGTACGTC. Translation gives CASRRGTEREQYV.

This rearrangement joins TRBV6-5 to TRBJ1-6; 8 nucleotides align to TRBD1. CDR3 length: 13 residues. Germline CDR1 reads MNHEY; CDR2 reads SVGAGI. V shed 5 bases and J 10 bases; nucleotides not matched to a gene: 4. The CDR3 is CASSRDRRSPLHF. CDR3 bases: TGTGCCAGCAGTCGGGACAGGCGATCACCCCTCCACTTT.

The rearrangement uses TRBV9 and TRBJ2-2, with 8 bases matching TRBD2. Germline CDR1 is SGDLS and CDR2 is YYNGEE. Germline trimming cut 1 base from V and 6 bases from J; bases unmatched to any gene: 5. The CDR3 extends over 15 amino acids. Written as DNA, the CDR3 is TGTGCCAGCAGCGTACGAGCGGGAGAACCCGGGGAGCTGTTTTTT. This translates into CASSVRAGEPGELFF.

As regards this clone: Other DNA sequences within the sample encode an identical CDR3. The chain recombines TRBV29-1 with TRBJ1-1; no reliable D call. The V end was cut by 6 bases, the J end by 1 base, with 3 bases between. The germline V gene has CDR1 SQVTM and CDR2 ANQGSEA. The CDR3 has 10 amino acids. The CDR3 DNA reads as TGCAGCGTCCGGAACACTGAAGCTTTCTTT. It specifies CSVRNTEAFF.

The chain couples TRBV30 to TRBJ1-2; D remains unclear. Germline loops: CDR1 GTSNPN, CDR2 SVGIG (reference sequence). Between the trimmed V and J ends, which lost 5 bases and 4 bases, there was a span of 11 bases. The CDR3 sequence is 12 residues long. In DNA form, the CDR3 reads TGTGCCTGGGGGAGGGAATCCTATGGCTACACCTTC. Protein: CAWGRESYGYTF. The full variable domain, rest sourced from reference TRBV30 and TRBJ1-2, is SQTIHQWPATLVQPVGSPLSLECTVEGTSNPNLYWYRQAAGRGLQLLFYSVGIGQISSEVPQNLSASRPQDRQFILSSKKLLLSDSGFYLCAWGRESYGYTFGSGTRLTVV.

The V gene is TRBV19, the J gene TRBJ2-5; D possibly corresponds to TRBD2 (6 bases). This CDR3 is 15 amino acids long. From germline, CDR1 is LNHDA and CDR2 SQIVND (reference sequence). V was shortened by 5 bases and J by 2 bases, with 15 bases between the two germline ends. This CDR3 reads CASSSRLVKQETQYF. CDR3 nucleotide sequence: TGTGCCAGTAGTTCCCGACTAGTAAAACAAGAGACCCAGTACTTC.

The rearrangement links TRBV29-1 to TRBJ1-1; 9 positions agree with TRBD1. Trimming took 4 bases from V and 4 from J; bases not matched to a gene: 7. Germline lookup yields CDR1 SQVTM and CDR2 ANQGSEA. The CDR3 extends over 14 amino acids. CDR3 in DNA: TGCAGCGTTGCAGGGACAGGGCGGACCACTGAAGCTTTCTTT. Amino acid sequence: CSVAGTGRTTEAFF.

This chain links TRBV9 with TRBJ2-5; weak D call: TRBD1 (6 bases). V lost 4 bases and J 5 bases, leaving 12 bases between the germline ends. The CDR3 has 13 amino acids. CDR1 and CDR2 (germline): SGDLS, YYNGEE. CDR3 sequence (DNA): TGTGCCAGCAGCCCCCAGGGGTTCGAGACCCAGTACTTC. This encodes CASSPQGFETQYF. The full variable domain, its missing parts supplied by reference TRBV9 and TRBJ2-5, is DSGVTQTPKHLITATGQRVTLRCSPRSGDLSVYWYQQSLDQGLQFLIQYYNGEERAKGNILERFSAQQFPDLHSELNLSSLELGDSALYFCASSPQGFETQYFGPGTRLLVL.

Within the sample, this clone is medium-sized. This CDR3 is also generated by other DNA sequences in the sample. The chain employs TRBV19 and TRBJ1-1, with D perhaps matching TRBD1 (5 bases). CDR3 length: 14 residues. V was pared by 6 bases and J by 2 bases, with 13 bases between. Looked up from germline, CDR1 is LNHDA and CDR2 is SQIVND (reference sequence). The CDR3 loop reads CASRWGRGNTEAFF. For the CDR3, the DNA is TGTGCCAGTAGATGGGGAAGGGGTAACACTGAAGCTTTCTTT.

V and J are TRBV7-2 and TRBJ2-2, with TRBD2 identical over 8 bases. Germline-derived CDR1 and CDR2 are SGHTA and FQGNSA. The CDR3 has 15 amino acids. With V trimmed by 5 bases and J by 0 bases, 2 bases remained unmatched. The DNA of the CDR3 is TGTGCCAGCAGCCCACTAGCGGCGAACACCGGGGAGCTGTTTTTT. Amino acid sequence: CASSPLAANTGELFF.

V and J are TRBV5-5 and TRBJ2-2; 7 bases agree with TRBD1. CDR3 length: 16 residues. V shed 4 bases and J 4 bases; nucleotides not matched to a gene: 10. CDR1 is SGHKS and CDR2 is YYEKEE in the germline V gene (reference sequence). CDR3 sequence: CASSTPDRFRTGELFF. The CDR3 bases are TGTGCCAGCAGCACCCCGGACAGGTTCCGCACCGGGGAGCTGTTTTTT.